These 5 T cell receptor beta chains were sequenced from one sample in a study of CD4 T cells in relation to SARS-CoV-2 and coronaviruses. These TCRs are of unknown antigen specificity. The assay was immunoSEQ multiplex PCR, and TCRdb's table has in-frame clones only and misses some. Of about 38,000 clones in the sample, approximately 77% are singletons; the top ten hold roughly 4.7%. Sequencing was done on a sample of naive CD4+ T cells from PBMCs, cultured in vitro. Subset meaning: naive CD4+ T cells isolated by negative enrichment. These receptors originate from an adult with COVID-19.

The chain has TRBV19 and TRBJ2-5; no reliable D call. The CDR3 extends over 12 amino acids. Per the germline V gene, CDR1 is LNHDA and CDR2 is SQIVND (reference sequence). The germline V and J ends were trimmed by 3 bases and 1 base, with 3 bases remaining between them. The CDR3 sequence is CASSISQETQYF. The DNA for the CDR3 is TGTGCCAGTAGTATCAGCCAAGAGACCCAGTACTTC.

The chain carries TRBV27 and TRBJ1-1; perhaps TRBD1 as D (6 bases). Per the germline V gene, CDR1 is MNHEY and CDR2 is SMNVEV (reference sequence). The CDR3 runs to 15 residues. V was shortened by 5 bases and J by 11 bases, with 24 bases between the two germline ends. This CDR3 reads CASSTWGAAGVVAFF. The CDR3 nucleotides are TGTGCCAGCAGTACCTGGGGGGCGGCAGGGGTGGTGGCTTTCTTT.

The rearrangement uses TRBV9 and TRBJ2-1; the D is unclear. V was shortened by 0 bases and J by 8 bases, with 9 bases between the two germline ends. Germline CDR1 SGDLS, CDR2 YYNGEE. This CDR3 has 13 residues. Written as DNA, the CDR3 is TGTGCCAGCAGCGTAGCTGAACGGTATGAGCAGTTCTTC. This translates into CASSVAERYEQFF.

This sequence joins TRBV12-3 or TRBV12-4 and TRBJ2-5; D tentatively fits TRBD1 or TRBD2 (7 bases each). CDR3 length equals 13 residues. Trimming pared 3 bases from V and 7 bases from J, leaving 12 bases between. CDR3 sequence (DNA): TGTGCCAGCAGTTTCGACAGGGAGGGGACCCAGTACTTC. This sequence encodes CASSFDREGTQYF.

The rearrangement joins TRBV27 to TRBJ1-1; TRBD1 agrees at 10 bases. Trimming removed 4 bases from V and 4 bases from J; junction bases left unmatched: 9. The CDR3 consists of 16 residues. Germline V gene sequence: CDR1 MNHEY, CDR2 SMNVEV (reference sequence). The CDR3 region is CASSSHRDRGGTEAFF. In DNA form, the CDR3 reads TGTGCCAGCAGTTCCCACCGGGACAGGGGAGGCACTGAAGCTTTCTTT.